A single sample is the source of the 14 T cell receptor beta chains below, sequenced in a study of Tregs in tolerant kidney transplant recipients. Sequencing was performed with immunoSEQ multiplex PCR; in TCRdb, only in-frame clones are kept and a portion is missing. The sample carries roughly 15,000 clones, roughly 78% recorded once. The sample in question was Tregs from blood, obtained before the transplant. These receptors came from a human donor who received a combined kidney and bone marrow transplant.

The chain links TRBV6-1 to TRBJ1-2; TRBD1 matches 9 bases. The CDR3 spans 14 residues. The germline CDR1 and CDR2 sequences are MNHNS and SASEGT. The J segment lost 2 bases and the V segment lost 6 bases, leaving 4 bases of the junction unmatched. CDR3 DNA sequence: TGTGCCAGCAGGGCGGACAGGGGCAACTATGGCTACACCTTC. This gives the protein CASRADRGNYGYTF.

This CDR3 is CASSLSLAGAGEQYF. The CDR3 nucleotides are TGTGCCAGCAGTTTATCGCTAGCGGGGGCCGGGGAGCAGTACTTC. The V call is TRBV27, the J call TRBJ2-7, with 10 bases identical to TRBD2. Germline-derived CDR1 and CDR2 are MNHEY and SMNVEV (reference sequence). Trimming cost V 0 bases and J 7 bases; bases outside gene matches: 6. This CDR3 has 15 residues.

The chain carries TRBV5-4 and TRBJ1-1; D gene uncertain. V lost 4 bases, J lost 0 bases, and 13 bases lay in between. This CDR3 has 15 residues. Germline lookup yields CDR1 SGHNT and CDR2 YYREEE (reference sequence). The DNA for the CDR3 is TGTGCCAGCAGCCCTGGTGGCCCCATGAACACTGAAGCTTTCTTT. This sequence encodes CASSPGGPMNTEAFF.

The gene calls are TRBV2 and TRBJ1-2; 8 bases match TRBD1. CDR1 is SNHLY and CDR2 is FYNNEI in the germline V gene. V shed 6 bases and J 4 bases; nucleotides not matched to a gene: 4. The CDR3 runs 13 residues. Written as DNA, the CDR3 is TGTGCCAGCAGCGGACAGGGAGTCTATGGCTACACCTTC. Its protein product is CASSGQGVYGYTF.

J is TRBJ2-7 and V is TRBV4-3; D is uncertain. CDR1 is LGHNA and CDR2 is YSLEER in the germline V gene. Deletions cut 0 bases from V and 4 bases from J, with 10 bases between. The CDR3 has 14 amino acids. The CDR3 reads CASSQDLEVYEQYF. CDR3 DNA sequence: TGCGCCAGCAGCCAAGATCTCGAGGTTTACGAGCAGTACTTC.

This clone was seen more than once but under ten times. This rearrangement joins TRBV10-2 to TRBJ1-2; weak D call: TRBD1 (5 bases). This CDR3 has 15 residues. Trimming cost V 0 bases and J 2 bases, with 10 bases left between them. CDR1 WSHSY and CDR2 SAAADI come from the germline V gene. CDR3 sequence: CASSESLGRNYGYTF. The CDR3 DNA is TGCGCCAGCAGTGAGTCACTGGGGCGGAACTATGGCTACACCTTC.

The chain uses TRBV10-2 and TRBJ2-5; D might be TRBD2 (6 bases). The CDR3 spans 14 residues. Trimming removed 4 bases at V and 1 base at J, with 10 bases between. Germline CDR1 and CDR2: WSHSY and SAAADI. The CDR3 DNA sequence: TGCGCCAGCAGTGTGGGCGGGGTCCAAGAGACCCAGTACTTC. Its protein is CASSVGGVQETQYF.

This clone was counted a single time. The CDR3, as DNA: TGTGCCAGCAGGCGAGCGGGACAGGATAACTATGGCTACACCTTC. Protein product: CASRRAGQDNYGYTF. The chain employs TRBV6-1 and TRBJ1-2; 8 bases line up with TRBD1. This CDR3 has 15 amino acids. With V trimmed by 6 bases and J by 1 base, 7 bases remained unmatched. Germline V gene sequence: CDR1 MNHNS, CDR2 SASEGT.

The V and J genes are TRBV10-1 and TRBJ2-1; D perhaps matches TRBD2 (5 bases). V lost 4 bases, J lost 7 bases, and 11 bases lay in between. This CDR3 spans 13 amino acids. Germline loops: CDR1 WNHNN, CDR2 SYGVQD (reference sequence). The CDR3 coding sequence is TGCGCCAGCAGTGGGAACCGAGGGAATGAGCAGTTCTTC. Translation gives CASSGNRGNEQFF.

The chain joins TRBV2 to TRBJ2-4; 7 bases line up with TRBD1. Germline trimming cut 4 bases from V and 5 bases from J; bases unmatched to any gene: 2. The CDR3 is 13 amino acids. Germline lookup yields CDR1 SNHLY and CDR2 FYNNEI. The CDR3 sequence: CASSGQGQNIQYF. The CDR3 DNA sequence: TGTGCCAGCAGTGGACAGGGCCAAAACATTCAGTACTTC.

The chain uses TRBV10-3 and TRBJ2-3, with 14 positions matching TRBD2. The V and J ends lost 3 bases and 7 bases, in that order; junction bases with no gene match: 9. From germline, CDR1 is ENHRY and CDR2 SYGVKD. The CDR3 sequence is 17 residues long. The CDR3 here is CAISDPTSGGAGNTQYF. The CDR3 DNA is TGTGCCATCAGTGACCCGACTAGCGGGGGGGCCGGGAATACGCAGTATTTT.

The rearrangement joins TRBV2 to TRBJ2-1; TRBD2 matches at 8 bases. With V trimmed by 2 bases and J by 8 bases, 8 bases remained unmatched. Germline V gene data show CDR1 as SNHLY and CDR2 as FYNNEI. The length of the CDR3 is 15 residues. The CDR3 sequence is CASSEMGLVVDEQFF. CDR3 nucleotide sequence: TGTGCCAGCAGTGAAATGGGACTAGTTGTAGATGAGCAGTTCTTC.

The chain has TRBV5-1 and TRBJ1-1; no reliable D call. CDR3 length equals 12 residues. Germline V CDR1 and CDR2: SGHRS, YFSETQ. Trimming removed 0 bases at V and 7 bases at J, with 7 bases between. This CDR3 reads CASSLVGGEAFF. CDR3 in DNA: TGCGCCAGCAGCTTGGTTGGCGGTGAAGCTTTCTTT. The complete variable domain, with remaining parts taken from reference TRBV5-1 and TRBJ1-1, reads KAGVTQTPRYLIKTRGQQVTLSCSPISGHRSVSWYQQTPGQGLQFLFEYFSETQRNKGNFPGRFSGRQFSNSRSEMNVSTLELGDSALYLCASSLVGGEAFFGQGTRLTVV.

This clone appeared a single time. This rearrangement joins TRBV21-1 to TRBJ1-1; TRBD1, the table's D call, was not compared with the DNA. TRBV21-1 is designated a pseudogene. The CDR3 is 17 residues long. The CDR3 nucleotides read TGTGCCAGCCCCTGGGACGCCGACAGGGGTGGGGACACTGAAGCTTTCTTT. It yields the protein CASPWDADRGGDTEAFF.